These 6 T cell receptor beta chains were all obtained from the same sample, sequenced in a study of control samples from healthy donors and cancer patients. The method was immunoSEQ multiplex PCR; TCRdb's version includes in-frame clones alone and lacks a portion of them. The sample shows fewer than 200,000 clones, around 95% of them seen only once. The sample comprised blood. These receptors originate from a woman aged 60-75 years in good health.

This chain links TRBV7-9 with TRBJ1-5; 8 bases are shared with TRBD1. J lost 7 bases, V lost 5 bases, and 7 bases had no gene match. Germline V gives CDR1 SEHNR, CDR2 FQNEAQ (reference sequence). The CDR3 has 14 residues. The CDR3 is CASSPDRGHQPQHF. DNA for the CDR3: TGTGCCAGCAGCCCAGACAGGGGTCACCAGCCCCAGCATTTT.

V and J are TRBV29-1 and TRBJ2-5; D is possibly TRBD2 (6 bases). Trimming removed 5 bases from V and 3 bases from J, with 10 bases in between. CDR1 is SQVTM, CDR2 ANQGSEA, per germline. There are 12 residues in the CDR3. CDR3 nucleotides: TGCAGCGTTTCCTCGGGGGAAGAGACCCAGTACTTC. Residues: CSVSSGEETQYF.

The CDR3 loop reads CASSLSSGDTEAFF. The CDR3 DNA follows: TGTGCCAGCAGTTTATCGTCAGGGGACACTGAAGCTTTCTTT. V and J are TRBV27 and TRBJ1-1; D is possibly TRBD1 (6 bases). V dropped 0 bases and J dropped 3 bases, with 8 bases sitting between them. The germline CDR1 and CDR2 sequences are MNHEY and SMNVEV (reference sequence). This CDR3 contains 14 residues.

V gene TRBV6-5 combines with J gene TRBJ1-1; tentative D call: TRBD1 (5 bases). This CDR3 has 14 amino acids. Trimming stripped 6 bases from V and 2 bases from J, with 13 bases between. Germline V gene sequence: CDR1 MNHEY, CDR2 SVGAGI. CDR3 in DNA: TGTGCCAGCAGAGCAGGGACGTCTAACACTGAAGCTTTCTTT. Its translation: CASRAGTSNTEAFF.

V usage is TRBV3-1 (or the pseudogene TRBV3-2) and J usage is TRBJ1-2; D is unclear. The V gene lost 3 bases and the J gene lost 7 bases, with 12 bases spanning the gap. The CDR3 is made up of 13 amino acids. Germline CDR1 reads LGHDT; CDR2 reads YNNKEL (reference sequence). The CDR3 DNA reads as TGTGCCAGCAGCCAGGCTCGCGGCGTTGGCTACACCTTC. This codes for CASSQARGVGYTF.

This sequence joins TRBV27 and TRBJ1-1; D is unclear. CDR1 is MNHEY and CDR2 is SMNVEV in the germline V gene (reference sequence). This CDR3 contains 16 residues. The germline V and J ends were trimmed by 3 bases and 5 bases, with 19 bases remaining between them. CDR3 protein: CASSFLRTAVLTEAFF. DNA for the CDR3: TGTGCCAGCAGTTTTTTGAGGACCGCGGTTTTGACTGAAGCTTTCTTT.